This TCR beta chain was profiled in a study of CD8+ T cells in alopecia areata. At the level of the study: Tofacitinib ran 6 to 18 months, followed by 6 months off drug. Patients given treatment had severity scored by the percentage of scalp area affected. Study-level points and caveats: Compared with normal scalp, lesional scalp had higher clonality and more expanded CD8+ clones.

Reverse transcribed after extraction, RNA yielded cDNA as the sequencing template. Assay: immunoSEQ multiplex PCR; the TCRdb copy retains only in-frame clones and omits some. The sample has nearly 200,000 clones; roughly 64% are singletons. On this clone: Its antigen is still unknown.

CDR1 SEHNR and CDR2 FQNEAQ come from the germline V gene (reference sequence). The V end lost 1 base, the J end lost 2 bases, and 12 bases lay between the germline ends. The CDR3 consists of 16 residues. Treatment here: oral pan-JAK inhibitor, 5-10 mg twice daily. Peripheral blood and lesional scalp punch biopsies came from alopecia areata patients. This clonotype was sampled from a human donor with alopecia areata. The sample consisted of CD4+ T cells sorted from blood, taken at week 24, from a patient treated with tofacitinib. V usage is TRBV7-9 and J usage is TRBJ2-1; TRBD2 might be the D (6 bases). The CDR3 DNA is TGTGCCAGCAGCTTAGTCGGCGGGACTGCCTACAATGAGCAGTTCTTC. Translating gives CASSLVGGTAYNEQFF.